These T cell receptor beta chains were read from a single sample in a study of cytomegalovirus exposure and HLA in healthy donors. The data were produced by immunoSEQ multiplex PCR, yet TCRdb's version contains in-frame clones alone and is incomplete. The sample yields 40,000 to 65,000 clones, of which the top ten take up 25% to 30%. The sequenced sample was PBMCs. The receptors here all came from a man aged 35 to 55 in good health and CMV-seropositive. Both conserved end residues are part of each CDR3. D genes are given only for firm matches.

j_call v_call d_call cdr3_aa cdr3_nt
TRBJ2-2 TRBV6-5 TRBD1 CASNGRQGTGELFF TGTGCCAGCAACGGCCGACAGGGCACCGGGGAGCTGTTTTTT
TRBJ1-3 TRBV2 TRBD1 CASSIRQGSGNTIYF TGCGCCAGCAGTATCCGACAGGGCTCTGGAAACACCATATATTTT
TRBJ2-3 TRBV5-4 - CASSFSEGHWDTQYF TGTGCCAGCAGCTTTTCAGAGGGACACTGGGATACGCAGTATTTT
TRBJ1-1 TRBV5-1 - CASSPKDRPMNTEAFF TGCGCCAGCAGCCCGAAGGACAGACCCATGAACACTGAAGCTTTCTTT
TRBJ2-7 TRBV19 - CASSPSLYYEQYF TGTGCCAGTAGTCCCTCTTTGTATTACGAGCAGTACTTC
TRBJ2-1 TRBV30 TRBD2 CAWSDLAAYNEQFF TGTGCCTGGAGTGATCTAGCGGCCTACAATGAGCAGTTCTTC
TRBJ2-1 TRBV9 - CASTLRPTSSDNEQFF TGTGCCAGCACCCTCCGCCCTACGAGCTCCGACAATGAGCAGTTCTTC
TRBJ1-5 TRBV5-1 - CASSLEWGGDQPQHF TGCGCCAGCAGCTTGGAATGGGGAGGGGATCAGCCCCAGCATTTT
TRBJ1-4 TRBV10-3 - CAISDRSEKLFF TGTGCCATCAGTGATCGGTCTGAAAAACTGTTTTTT
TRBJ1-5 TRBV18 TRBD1 CASSPSGTGNNQPQHF TGTGCCAGCTCACCATCGGGGACAGGGAATAATCAGCCCCAGCATTTT
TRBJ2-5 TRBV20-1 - CSAPLQETQYF TGCAGTGCTCCTCTGCAAGAGACCCAGTACTTC
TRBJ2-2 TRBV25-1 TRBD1 CASSTDRGLGGELFF TGTGCCAGCAGTACGGACAGGGGGCTGGGTGGGGAGCTGTTTTTT
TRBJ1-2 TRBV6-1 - CALLTSESGGYTF TGTGCCTTGCTGACGTCGGAATCGGGTGGCTACACCTTC
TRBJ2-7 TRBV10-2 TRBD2 CASSDTSGRYEQYF TGCGCCAGCAGTGATACTAGCGGGAGGTACGAGCAGTACTTC
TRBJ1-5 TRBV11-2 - CASSLGTGNQPQHF TGTGCCAGCAGCTTAGGGACAGGCAATCAGCCCCAGCATTTT
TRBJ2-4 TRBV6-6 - CASSSSTGKNIQYF -
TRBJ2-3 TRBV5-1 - CASSNTVYEGADTQYF TGCGCCAGCAGCAACACGGTGTATGAAGGGGCAGATACGCAGTATTTT
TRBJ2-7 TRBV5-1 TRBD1 CASSLGQGSSEQYF TGCGCCAGCAGCTTGGGACAGGGATCTTCCGAGCAGTACTTC
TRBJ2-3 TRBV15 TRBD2 CATSRDRGGGTDTQYF TGTGCCACCAGCAGAGATCGGGGAGGGGGCACAGATACGCAGTATTTT
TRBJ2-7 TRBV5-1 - CASSLRGGGDVREQYF TGCGCCAGCAGCTTAAGGGGCGGGGGCGATGTTAGGGAGCAGTACTTC
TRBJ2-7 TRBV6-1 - CASSAPLTGGSGNEQYF TGTGCCAGCAGTGCGCCTCTGACAGGTGGATCGGGGAACGAGCAGTACTTC
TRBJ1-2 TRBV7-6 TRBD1 CASSSAGGEGYTF TGTGCCAGCAGCTCAGCAGGGGGCGAAGGCTACACCTTC
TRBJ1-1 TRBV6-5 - CASRSPARGGTEAFF TGTGCCAGCAGGTCCCCCGCCAGGGGTGGCACTGAAGCTTTCTTT
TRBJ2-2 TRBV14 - CASSYTPGELFF TGTGCCAGCAGCTACACGCCCGGGGAGCTGTTTTTT
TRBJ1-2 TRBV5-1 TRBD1 CASSTGGADGYTF TGCGCCAGCAGTACAGGGGGCGCGGATGGCTACACCTTC
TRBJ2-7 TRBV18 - CASSPFRGPYEQYF TGTGCCAGCTCACCGTTCAGGGGCCCTTACGAGCAGTACTTC